Presented here are 21 T cell receptor beta chains from one specimen sequenced in a study of PD-L1 blockade in urothelial cancer. Produced via immunoSEQ multiplex PCR; TCRdb's table is partial and in-frame only. The table lists tens of thousands of clones, under 90% of them singletons. This sample comprised PBMCs, obtained around atezolizumab (anti-PD-L1) treatment. The source is a man in his 70s with urothelial cancer.

This chain joins TRBV11-2 and TRBJ2-1; 8 bases agree with TRBD2. The junction had 3 bases not matched to a gene; V was cut back by 2 bases and J by 0 bases. CDR3 length: 16 amino acids. CDR1 is SGHAT, CDR2 FQNNGV, per germline. The CDR3: CASSLTGGASYNEQFF. CDR3 in DNA: TGTGCCAGCAGCTTAACGGGAGGGGCCTCCTACAATGAGCAGTTCTTC.

The chain recombines TRBV5-1 with TRBJ2-2, with D tentatively TRBD1 (6 bases). V was trimmed by 3 bases and J by 6 bases, leaving 12 bases between them. This CDR3 is built from 14 residues. In germline, CDR1 is SGHRS, CDR2 YFSETQ. The DNA of the CDR3 is TGCGCCAGCAGCTGGGGGAACAGGGCCGGGGAGCTGTTTTTT. Protein: CASSWGNRAGELFF.

The genes are TRBV28 and TRBJ2-7; 10 bases line up with TRBD1. Trimming cost V 6 bases and J 5 bases; bases outside gene matches: 10. This CDR3 has 15 residues. Germline V gene data show CDR1 as MDHEN and CDR2 as SYDVKM. The DNA for the CDR3 is TGTGCCAGCAGACCACCCGGGACAGGGGTCCACGAGCAGTACTTC. Its translation is CASRPPGTGVHEQYF. The full variable domain, rest sourced from reference TRBV28 and TRBJ2-7, is DVKVTQSSRYLVKRTGEKVFLECVQDMDHENMFWYRQDPGLGLRLIYFSYDVKMKEKGDIPEGYSVSREKKERFSLILESASTNQTSMYLCASRPPGTGVHEQYFGPGTRLTVT.

The chain recombines TRBV5-1 with TRBJ2-3; 7 bases agree with TRBD2. The CDR3 has 14 amino acids. Germline values: CDR1 SGHRS, CDR2 YFSETQ. Germline trimming cut 4 bases from V and 2 bases from J; bases unmatched to any gene: 4. CDR3 loop: CASSPERDTDTQYF. Written as DNA, the CDR3 is TGCGCCAGCAGCCCCGAGCGGGACACAGATACGCAGTATTTT. The full variable domain, in which reference TRBV5-1 and TRBJ2-3 provide the parts outside the CDR3, is KAGVTQTPRYLIKTRGQQVTLSCSPISGHRSVSWYQQTPGQGLQFLFEYFSETQRNKGNFPGRFSGRQFSNSRSEMNVSTLELGDSALYLCASSPERDTDTQYFGPGTRLTVL.

CDR3 residues: CASSARTSNNEQFF. DNA of the CDR3: TGTGCCAGCAGCGCAAGGACTAGTAACAATGAGCAGTTCTTC. This chain links TRBV9 with TRBJ2-1; 7 bases map to TRBD2. CDR1 SGDLS and CDR2 YYNGEE come from the germline V gene. J gave up 5 bases and V 3 bases, and 5 bases lay outside the gene matches. The CDR3 has 14 amino acids.

The V and J genes are TRBV14 and TRBJ2-1; D possibly corresponds to TRBD2 (5 bases). CDR1 and CDR2 (germline): SGHDN, FVKESK. Trimming took 2 bases from V and 8 from J, leaving 22 bases between them. The length of the CDR3 is 17 residues. As DNA, the CDR3 is TGTGCCAGCAGCCAACGGGGTAACCTAGGACTTAGTGATGAGCAGTTCTTC. It specifies CASSQRGNLGLSDEQFF. The complete variable domain, with remaining parts taken from reference TRBV14 and TRBJ2-1, reads EAGVTQFPSHSVIEKGQTVTLRCDPISGHDNLYWYRRVMGKEIKFLLHFVKESKQDESGMPNNRFLAERTGGTYSTLKVQPAELEDSGVYFCASSQRGNLGLSDEQFFGPGTRLTVL.

There are a few counts of this clone. This sequence joins TRBV25-1 and TRBJ1-2; D remains ambiguous. Germline V lookup: CDR1 MGHDK, CDR2 SYGVNS. The CDR3 is made up of 14 amino acids. V lost 1 base, J lost 5 bases, and 11 bases lay in between. The CDR3 spells CASSESGRRYGYTF. In DNA, the CDR3 is TGTGCCAGCAGTGAATCCGGGAGAAGATATGGCTACACCTTC.

This clone has a handful of counts. The chain's CDR3 is CASSLLRLQPQHF. In DNA, the CDR3 is TGTGCCAGTAGCCTCCTCCGGTTACAGCCCCAGCATTTT. The V gene is TRBV19, the J gene TRBJ1-5; no clear D. CDR3 size: 13 residues. Trimming shortened V by 6 bases and J by 7 bases, and 13 bases separated the two germline ends. Looked up from germline, CDR1 is LNHDA and CDR2 is SQIVND (reference sequence).

The chain employs TRBV5-1 and TRBJ2-3; D call uncertain. This CDR3 contains 14 residues. Per the germline V gene, CDR1 is SGHRS and CDR2 is YFSETQ. V lost 5 bases, J lost 0 bases, and 10 bases lay in between. CDR3 nucleotide sequence: TGCGCCAGCAGACTCCACCAAAGCACAGATACGCAGTATTTT. This translates into CASRLHQSTDTQYF.

The chain employs TRBV28 and TRBJ2-3; TRBD1 matches at 7 bases. The CDR3 totals 13 residues. Unmatched junction bases numbered 12, after V lost 10 bases and J lost 8 bases. Looked up from germline, CDR1 is MDHEN and CDR2 is SYDVKM. The CDR3 coding sequence is TGTGCCACCCTATCCCCGGGACAGTCTACGCAGTATTTT. This translates into CATLSPGQSTQYF. The full variable domain, with the rest looked up from reference TRBV28 and TRBJ2-3, is DVKVTQSSRYLVKRTGEKVFLECVQDMDHENMFWYRQDPGLGLRLIYFSYDVKMKEKGDIPEGYSVSREKKERFSLILESASTNQTSMYLCATLSPGQSTQYFGPGTRLTVL.

This rearrangement joins TRBV6-5 to TRBJ1-1, with D perhaps TRBD1 (5 bases). The CDR3 runs 16 residues. Germline-derived CDR1 and CDR2 are MNHEY and SVGAGI. Trimming removed 0 bases from V and 0 bases from J, with 11 bases in between. Here the CDR3 reads CASSYSGGGVNTEAFF. CDR3 nucleotide sequence: TGTGCCAGCAGTTACTCCGGGGGAGGGGTGAACACTGAAGCTTTCTTT.

The J gene is TRBJ2-7, the V gene TRBV6-5, with 15 nucleotides matching TRBD2. Germline V lookup: CDR1 MNHEY, CDR2 SVGAGI. The junction had 2 bases not matched to a gene; V was cut back by 4 bases and J by 4 bases. CDR3 length: 15 residues. Here the CDR3 reads CASSLGLAGGYEQYF. The CDR3 DNA follows: TGTGCCAGCAGTTTAGGACTAGCGGGAGGGTACGAGCAGTACTTC.

V usage is TRBV5-6 and J usage is TRBJ1-4; 7 nucleotides match TRBD1. The CDR3 runs to 16 residues. Per the germline V gene, CDR1 is SGHDT and CDR2 is YYEEEE. V shed 3 bases and J 7 bases; nucleotides not matched to a gene: 12. The CDR3 loop is CASSSTRTGDIEKLFF. For the CDR3, the DNA is TGTGCCAGCAGCTCGACCCGGACAGGAGATATTGAAAAACTGTTTTTT.

As to this clone: Within the sample, other DNA sequences also encode this same CDR3. The rearrangement links TRBV28 to TRBJ2-2; possibly TRBD1 for D (6 bases). The germline V gene has CDR1 MDHEN and CDR2 SYDVKM. The CDR3 loop spans 13 amino acids. The V and J ends lost 6 bases and 1 base respectively, with 6 bases between them. CDR3: CASRTGNTGELFF. The CDR3 region has the DNA TGTGCCAGCAGGACAGGGAACACCGGGGAGCTGTTTTTT.

This sequence joins TRBV11-2 and TRBJ2-2; D remains unclear. V lost 5 bases, J lost 6 bases, and 10 bases lay in between. The germline V gene has CDR1 SGHAT and CDR2 FQNNGV. The CDR3 is made up of 13 amino acids. The CDR3: CASSPGVAGELFF. CDR3 nucleotides: TGTGCCAGCAGCCCCGGAGTAGCCGGGGAGCTGTTTTTT.

This clone was found once. This chain uses TRBV5-1 with TRBJ1-1; possible D gene TRBD1, 6 bases. CDR1 is SGHRS, CDR2 YFSETQ, per germline. CDR3 length equals 13 residues. V was cut by 0 bases and J by 8 bases, with 11 bases left in between. The CDR3 coding sequence is TGCGCCAGCAGCTTGGACCACGGGACAGAAGCTTTCTTT. The encoded protein is CASSLDHGTEAFF.

The chain has TRBV18 and TRBJ1-5; 12 nucleotides agree with TRBD1. Losses at the gene ends were 2 bases for V and 5 bases for J; bases not matched to a gene: 16. From germline, CDR1 is KGHSH and CDR2 LQKENI. The CDR3 runs to 20 residues. The CDR3 DNA reads TGTGCCAGCTCACCAATCCCCGGGACAGGGGGCCGGGGTTTGGATCAGCCCCAGCATTTT. It codes for CASSPIPGTGGRGLDQPQHF.

This clone is a singleton in its sample. The chain links TRBV19 to TRBJ2-3, with 7 bases aligning to TRBD1. Germline CDR1 and CDR2: LNHDA and SQIVND (reference sequence). The CDR3 runs 16 residues. J lost 0 bases, V lost 5 bases, and 8 bases had no gene match. The CDR3 DNA sequence: TGTGCCAGTAGTCTACGACAGGGAACTAGCACAGATACGCAGTATTTT. The encoded protein is CASSLRQGTSTDTQYF. Drawing the rest from reference TRBV19 and TRBJ2-3, the complete variable domain is DGGITQSPKYLFRKEGQNVTLSCEQNLNHDAMYWYRQDPGQGLRLIYYSQIVNDFQKGDIAEGYSVSREKKESFPLTVTSAQKNPTAFYLCASSLRQGTSTDTQYFGPGTRLTVL.

This chain uses TRBV30 with TRBJ1-4; unclear D gene. The CDR3 has 11 amino acids. From germline, CDR1 is GTSNPN and CDR2 SVGIG (reference sequence). Trimming took 1 base from V and 8 from J, leaving 5 bases between them. CDR3 residues: CAWSGEEKLFF. CDR3 DNA: TGTGCCTGGAGTGGAGAGGAAAAACTGTTTTTT.

This chain joins TRBV10-3 and TRBJ2-3, with 7 bases matching TRBD2. Germline V CDR1 and CDR2: ENHRY, SYGVKD. The CDR3 contains 16 residues. Germline trimming cut 2 bases from V and 1 base from J; bases unmatched to any gene: 6. CDR3 coding DNA: TGTGCCATCAGTGAGAGGAGTCTAGCGGGCACAGATACGCAGTATTTT. Its protein product is CAISERSLAGTDTQYF.

The chain couples TRBV19 to TRBJ1-1; 7 positions agree with TRBD1. The CDR3 length is 14 residues. Germline CDR1 and CDR2: LNHDA and SQIVND (reference sequence). V trimming: 7 bases; J trimming: 5 bases; junction bases outside the gene matches: 10. CDR3 DNA: TGTGCCAGTAACGAAAGGGGGCCCGGAACTGAAGCTTTCTTT. This gives the protein CASNERGPGTEAFF. The full variable domain, with the rest looked up from reference TRBV19 and TRBJ1-1, is DGGITQSPKYLFRKEGQNVTLSCEQNLNHDAMYWYRQDPGQGLRLIYYSQIVNDFQKGDIAEGYSVSREKKESFPLTVTSAQKNPTAFYLCASNERGPGTEAFFGQGTRLTVV.